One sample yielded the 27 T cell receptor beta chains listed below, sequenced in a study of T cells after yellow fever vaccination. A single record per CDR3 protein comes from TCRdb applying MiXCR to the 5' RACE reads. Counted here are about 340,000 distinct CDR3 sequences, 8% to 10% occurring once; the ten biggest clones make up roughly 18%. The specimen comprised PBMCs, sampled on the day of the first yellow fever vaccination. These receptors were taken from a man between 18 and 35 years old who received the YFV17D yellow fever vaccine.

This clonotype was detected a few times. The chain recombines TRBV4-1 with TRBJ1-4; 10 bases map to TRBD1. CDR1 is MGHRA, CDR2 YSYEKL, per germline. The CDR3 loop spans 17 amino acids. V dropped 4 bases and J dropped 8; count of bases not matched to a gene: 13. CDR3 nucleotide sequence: TGCGCCAGCAGCCCGGGACAGGGGTCCCTTATTGGGGAAAAACTGTTTTTT. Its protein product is CASSPGQGSLIGEKLFF.

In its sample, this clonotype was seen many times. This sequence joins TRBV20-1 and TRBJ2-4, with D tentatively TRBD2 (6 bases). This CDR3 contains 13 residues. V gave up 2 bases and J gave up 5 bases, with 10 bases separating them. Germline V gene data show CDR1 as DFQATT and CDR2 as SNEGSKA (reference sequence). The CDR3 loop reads CSARLANENIQYF. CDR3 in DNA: TGCAGTGCTAGACTAGCGAACGAAAACATTCAGTACTTC.

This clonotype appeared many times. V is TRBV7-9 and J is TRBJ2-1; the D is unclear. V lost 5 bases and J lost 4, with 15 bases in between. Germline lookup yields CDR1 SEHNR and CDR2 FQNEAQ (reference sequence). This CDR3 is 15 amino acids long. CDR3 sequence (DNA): TGTGCCAGCAGCCCCAAGGACCCCACATACAATGAGCAGTTCTTC. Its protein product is CASSPKDPTYNEQFF.

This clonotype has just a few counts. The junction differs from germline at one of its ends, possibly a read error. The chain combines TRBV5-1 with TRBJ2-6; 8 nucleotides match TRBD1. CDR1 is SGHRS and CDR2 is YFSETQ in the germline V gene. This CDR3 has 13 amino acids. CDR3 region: CASSVTGANVLTF. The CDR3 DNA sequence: TGCGCCAGCAGCGTGACAGGGGCTAACGTCCTGACTTTC.

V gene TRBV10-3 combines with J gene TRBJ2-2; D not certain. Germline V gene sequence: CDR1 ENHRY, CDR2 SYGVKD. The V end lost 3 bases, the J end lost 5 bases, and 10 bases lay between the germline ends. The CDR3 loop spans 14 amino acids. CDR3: CAISEDRVTGELFF. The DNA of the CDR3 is TGTGCCATCAGTGAAGATCGGGTAACCGGGGAGCTGTTTTTT.

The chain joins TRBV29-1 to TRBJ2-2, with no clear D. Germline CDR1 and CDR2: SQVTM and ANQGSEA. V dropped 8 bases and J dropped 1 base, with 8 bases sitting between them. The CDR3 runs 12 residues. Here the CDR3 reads CSSLRNTGELFF. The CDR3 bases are TGCAGCTCTCTCAGGAACACCGGGGAGCTGTTTTTT.

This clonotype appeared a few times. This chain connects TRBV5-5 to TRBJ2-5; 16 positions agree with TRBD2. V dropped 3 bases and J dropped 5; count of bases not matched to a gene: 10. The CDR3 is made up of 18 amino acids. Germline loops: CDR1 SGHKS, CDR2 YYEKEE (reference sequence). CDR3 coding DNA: TGTGCCAGCAGCTCGGCCGGGACTAGCGGGGGGGCCAGGGAGACCCAGTACTTC. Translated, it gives CASSSAGTSGGARETQYF.

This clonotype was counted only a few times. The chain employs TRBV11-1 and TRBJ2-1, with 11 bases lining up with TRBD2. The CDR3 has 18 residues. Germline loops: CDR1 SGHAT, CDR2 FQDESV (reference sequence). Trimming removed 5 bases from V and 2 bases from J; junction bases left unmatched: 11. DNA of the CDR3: TGTGCCAGCAGCCCAGTTGATAGCGGGGGGGCCCCCTACAATGAGCAGTTCTTC. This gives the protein CASSPVDSGGAPYNEQFF.

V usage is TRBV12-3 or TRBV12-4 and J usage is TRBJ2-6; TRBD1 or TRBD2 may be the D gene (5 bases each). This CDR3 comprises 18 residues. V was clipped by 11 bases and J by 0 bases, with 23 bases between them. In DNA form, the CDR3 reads TGTGCCCTCAGTGCCCCGGGACGGTGGAGCTCTGGGGCCAACGTCCTGACTTTC. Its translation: CALSAPGRWSSGANVLTF.

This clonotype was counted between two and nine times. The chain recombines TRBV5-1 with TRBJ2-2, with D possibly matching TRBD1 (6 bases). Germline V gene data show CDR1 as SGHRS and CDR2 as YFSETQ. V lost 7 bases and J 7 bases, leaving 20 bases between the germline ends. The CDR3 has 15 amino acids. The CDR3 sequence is CASRTGTPRGGELFF. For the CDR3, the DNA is TGCGCCAGCCGAACCGGGACACCCCGGGGCGGGGAGCTGTTTTTT. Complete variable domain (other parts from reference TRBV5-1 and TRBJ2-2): KAGVTQTPRYLIKTRGQQVTLSCSPISGHRSVSWYQQTPGQGLQFLFEYFSETQRNKGNFPGRFSGRQFSNSRSEMNVSTLELGDSALYLCASRTGTPRGGELFFGEGSRLTVL.

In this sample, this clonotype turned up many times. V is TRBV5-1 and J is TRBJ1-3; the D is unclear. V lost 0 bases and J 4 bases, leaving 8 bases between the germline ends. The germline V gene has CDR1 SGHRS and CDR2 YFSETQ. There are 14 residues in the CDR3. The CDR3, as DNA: TGCGCCAGCAGCTTGGCCGGGATCGGAAACACCATATATTTT. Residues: CASSLAGIGNTIYF.

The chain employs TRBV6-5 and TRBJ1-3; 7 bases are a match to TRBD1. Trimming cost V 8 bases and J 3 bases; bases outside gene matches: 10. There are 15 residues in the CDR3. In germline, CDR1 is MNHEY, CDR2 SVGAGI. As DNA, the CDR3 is TGTGCCAGCGGCTTACAGGGGTTCGGTGGAAACACCATATATTTT. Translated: CASGLQGFGGNTIYF.

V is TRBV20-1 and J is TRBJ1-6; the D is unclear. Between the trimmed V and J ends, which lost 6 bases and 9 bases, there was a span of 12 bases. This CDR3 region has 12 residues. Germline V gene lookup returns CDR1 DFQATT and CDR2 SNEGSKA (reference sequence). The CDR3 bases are TGCAGTGCGGACGAATGGAGTTCACCCCTCCACTTT. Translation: CSADEWSSPLHF.

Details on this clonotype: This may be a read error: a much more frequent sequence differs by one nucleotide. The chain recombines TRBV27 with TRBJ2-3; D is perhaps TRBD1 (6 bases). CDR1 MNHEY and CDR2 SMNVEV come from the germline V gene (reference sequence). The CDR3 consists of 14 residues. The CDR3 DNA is TGTGCCAGCAGTCCCGGACAGTTCACAGATACGCTGTATTTT. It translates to CASSPGQFTDTLYF.

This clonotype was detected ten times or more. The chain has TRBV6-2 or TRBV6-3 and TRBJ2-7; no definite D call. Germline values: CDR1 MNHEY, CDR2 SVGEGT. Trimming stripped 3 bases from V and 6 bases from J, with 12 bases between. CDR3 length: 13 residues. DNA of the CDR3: TGTGCCAGCAGTTATGTGGCAGGTCTCGAGCAGTACGTC. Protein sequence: CASSYVAGLEQYV.

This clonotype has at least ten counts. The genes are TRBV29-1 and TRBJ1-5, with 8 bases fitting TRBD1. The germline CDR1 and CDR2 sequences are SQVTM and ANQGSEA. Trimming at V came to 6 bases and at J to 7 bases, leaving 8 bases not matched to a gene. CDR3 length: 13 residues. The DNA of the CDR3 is TGCAGCGTCGCAGGGGGCGCAGACCAGCCCCAGCATTTT. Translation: CSVAGGADQPQHF.

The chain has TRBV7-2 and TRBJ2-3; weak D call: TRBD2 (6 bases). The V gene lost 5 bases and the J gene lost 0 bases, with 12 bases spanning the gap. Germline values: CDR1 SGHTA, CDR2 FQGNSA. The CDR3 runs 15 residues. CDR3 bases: TGTGCCAGCAGCCGGCCCCTAGCGAGCACAGATACGCAGTATTTT. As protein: CASSRPLASTDTQYF.

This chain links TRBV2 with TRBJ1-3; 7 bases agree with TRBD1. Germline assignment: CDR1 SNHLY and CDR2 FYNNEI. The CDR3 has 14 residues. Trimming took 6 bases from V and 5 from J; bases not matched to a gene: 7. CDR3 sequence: CASSTGQNRNTIYF. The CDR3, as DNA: TGTGCCAGCAGCACGGGACAGAACCGAAACACCATATATTTT.

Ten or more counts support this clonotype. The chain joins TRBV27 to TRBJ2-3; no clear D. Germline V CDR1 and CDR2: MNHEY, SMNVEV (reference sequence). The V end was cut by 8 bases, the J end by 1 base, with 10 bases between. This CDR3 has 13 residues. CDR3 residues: CASGRPGTDTQYF. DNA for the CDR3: TGTGCCAGCGGCCGGCCTGGCACAGATACGCAGTATTTT.

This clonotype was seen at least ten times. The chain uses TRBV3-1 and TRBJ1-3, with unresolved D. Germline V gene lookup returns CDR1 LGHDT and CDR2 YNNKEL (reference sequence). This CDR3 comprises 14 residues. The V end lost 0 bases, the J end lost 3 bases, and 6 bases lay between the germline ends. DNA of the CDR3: TGTGCCAGCAGCCAAGAAACGATTGGAAACACCATATATTTT. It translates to CASSQETIGNTIYF.

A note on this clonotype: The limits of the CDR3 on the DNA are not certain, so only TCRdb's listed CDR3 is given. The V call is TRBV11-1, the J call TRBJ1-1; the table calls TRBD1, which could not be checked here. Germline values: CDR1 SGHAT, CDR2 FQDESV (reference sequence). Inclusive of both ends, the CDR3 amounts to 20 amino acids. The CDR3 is CASSLDTLKLSLDKAPGAFF.

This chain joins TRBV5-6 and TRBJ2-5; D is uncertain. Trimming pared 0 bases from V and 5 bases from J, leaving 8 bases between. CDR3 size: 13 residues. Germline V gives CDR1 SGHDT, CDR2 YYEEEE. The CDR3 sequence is CASSLVALETQYF. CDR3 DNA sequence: TGTGCCAGCAGCTTGGTAGCTCTCGAGACCCAGTACTTC.

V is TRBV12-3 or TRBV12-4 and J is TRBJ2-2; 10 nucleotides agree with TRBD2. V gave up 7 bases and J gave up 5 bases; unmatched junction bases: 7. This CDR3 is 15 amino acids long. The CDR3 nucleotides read TGTGCCAGCACGAAGCGGGAGGGTTGGACCGGGGAGCTGTTTTTT. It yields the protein CASTKREGWTGELFF.

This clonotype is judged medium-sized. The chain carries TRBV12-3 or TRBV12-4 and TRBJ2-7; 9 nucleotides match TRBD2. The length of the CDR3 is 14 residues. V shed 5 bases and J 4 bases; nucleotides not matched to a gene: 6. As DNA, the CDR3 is TGTGCCAGCAGTACCGGGACTAGCTTTTACGAGCAGTACTTC. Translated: CASSTGTSFYEQYF.

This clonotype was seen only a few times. The CDR3 sequence: CASSEGRIRIGSPLHF. CDR3 DNA: TGTGCCAGCAGCGAAGGGCGTATAAGGATCGGTTCACCCCTCCACTTT. The rearrangement uses TRBV3-1 and TRBJ1-6, with unresolved D. The CDR3 length is 16 residues. Germline assignment: CDR1 LGHDT and CDR2 YNNKEL (reference sequence). V was trimmed by 5 bases and J by 9 bases, leaving 20 bases between them.

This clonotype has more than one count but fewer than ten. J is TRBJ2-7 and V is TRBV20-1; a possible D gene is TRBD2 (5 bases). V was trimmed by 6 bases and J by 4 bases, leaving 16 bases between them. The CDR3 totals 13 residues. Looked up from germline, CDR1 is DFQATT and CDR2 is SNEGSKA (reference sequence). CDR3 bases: TGCAGTGCCCCCATCCGGGGAAATTACGAGCAGTACTTC. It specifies CSAPIRGNYEQYF.

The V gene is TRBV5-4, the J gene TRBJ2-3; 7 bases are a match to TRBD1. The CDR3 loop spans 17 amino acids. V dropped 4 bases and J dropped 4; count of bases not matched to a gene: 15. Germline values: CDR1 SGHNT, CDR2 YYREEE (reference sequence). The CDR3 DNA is TGTGCCAGCAGCCGTACACAGGGGATCAGGGGCGCAGATACGCAGTATTTT. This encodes CASSRTQGIRGADTQYF.